This is a list of T cell receptor beta chains from one sample in a study of blood T cell repertoires in COVID-19. Method: immunoSEQ multiplex PCR; TCRdb's copy keeps in-frame clones and lacks some. In the table there are about 340,000 clones, 80% to 90% of which are singletons. Input material: peripheral blood. These receptors originate from a man aged 30-40 years with active or convalescent COVID-19. The CDR3 runs from the conserved cysteine through the conserved F or W. The order of the fields is D gene, V gene, J gene, CDR3 length, clone size, CDR3 DNA, CDR3 protein. A D gene is named only where the DNA matches it firmly. Rows may omit the clone size; those that give it use once, few, many or a size class.

>TRBD1|TRBV2|TRBJ1-4|15|NA
TGTGCCAGCGGAGAGGGGGGACAGATTAATGAAAAACTGTTTTTT
CASGEGGQINEKLFF
>TRBD2|TRBV29-1|TRBJ2-5|14|NA
TGCAGCGTTCGGACTAGCGGGAGTGGGGAGACCCAGTACTTC
CSVRTSGSGETQYF
>TRBD1|TRBV5-6|TRBJ2-7|16|NA
TGTGCCAGCAGCCCACCCCGGACAGGGCCACTCCTACGCTTGGACTTC
CASSPPRTGPLLRLDF
>TRBD1|TRBV28|TRBJ1-1|14|NA
TGTGCCAGCCACACAGGGGGCCGGAACACTGAAGCTTTCTTT
CASHTGGRNTEAFF
>NA|TRBV14|TRBJ1-4|13|NA
TGTGCCAGCAGCCGGGGCCCGAATGAAAAACTGTTTTTT
CASSRGPNEKLFF
>NA|TRBV6-2/TRBV6-3|TRBJ1-6|14|NA
TGTGCCAGCAGTTACATGGGGAGACGATCACCCCTCCACTTT
CASSYMGRRSPLHF
>TRBD2|TRBV2|TRBJ2-2|13|NA
TGTGCCACCTGGGGACTAGCGGGCGGGGAGCTGTTTTTT
CATWGLAGGELFF
>TRBD1|TRBV9|TRBJ2-1|15|NA
TGTGCCAGCGGGCGGCGGACAGGGGGTAGGAATGAGCAGTTCTTC
CASGRRTGGRNEQFF
>NA|TRBV11-2|TRBJ2-3|15|NA
TGTGCCAGCAGCTCTCGGGCTAGCGGCACAGATACGCAGTATTTT
CASSSRASGTDTQYF
>NA|TRBV18|TRBJ2-1|17|once
TGTGCCAGCTCACCACAGGGGCCCCTACAACGATGGAGTGAGCAGTTCTTC
CASSPQGPLQRWSEQFF
>TRBD2|TRBV29-1|TRBJ2-7|15|NA
TGCAGCGTTGTCTCCGGGACTAGGGGAGCCTACGAGCAGTACTTC
CSVVSGTRGAYEQYF
>NA|TRBV18|TRBJ1-1|13|NA
TGTGCCAGCTCAGAAGGACAGCTGACTGAAGCTTTCTTT
CASSEGQLTEAFF
>TRBD2|TRBV5-1|TRBJ2-3|15|NA
TGCGCCAGCAGGAGCGGACTAGCGGGCCCAGATACGCAGTATTTT
CASRSGLAGPDTQYF
>NA|TRBV12-3/TRBV12-4|TRBJ2-5|12|NA
TGTGCCAGCAGTTACATCCAAGAGACCCAGTACTTC
CASSYIQETQYF
>TRBD1|TRBV27|TRBJ2-5|12|NA
TGTGCCAGCAAGAACAGGGGAGAGACCCAGTACTTC
CASKNRGETQYF
>TRBD1|TRBV3-1/TRBV3-2|TRBJ1-2|13|NA
TGTGCCAGCAGCCGGGACAGGGTCTCTGGCTACACCTTC
CASSRDRVSGYTF
>TRBD1|TRBV19|TRBJ1-1|14|NA
TGTGCCAGTAGTATCGGGACAGGTGGAGCTGAAGCTTTCTTT
CASSIGTGGAEAFF
>TRBD2|TRBV28|TRBJ2-1|15|NA
TGTGCCAGCAGTTTACTAACGGGAGGCGTCCATGAGCAGTTCTTC
CASSLLTGGVHEQFF
>TRBD1|TRBV9|TRBJ2-1|17|once
TGTGCCAGCAGCGACGCAGGGGGCAGGGGCTCCTACAATGAGCAGTTCTTC
CASSDAGGRGSYNEQFF
>TRBD1|TRBV10-3|TRBJ1-1|16|once
TGTGCCATCAGCAGGACAGGGAGGGTCCGGAGGGGTGAAGCTTTCTTT
CAISRTGRVRRGEAFF
>NA|TRBV10-1|TRBJ1-5|18|NA
TGCGCCAGCAGTGAGAACCCGGGACACTACCATAGCAATCAGCCCCAGCATTTT
CASSENPGHYHSNQPQHF
>NA|TRBV12-3/TRBV12-4|TRBJ2-7|12|once
TGTGCCAGCAGTTTAGCTACAGACGAGCAGTACTTC
CASSLATDEQYF
>TRBD2|TRBV4-2|TRBJ2-2|17|NA
TGTGCCAGCAGCCAAGGTTGGCCGGGGGGAGCCACCGGGGAGCTGTTTTTT
CASSQGWPGGATGELFF
>NA|TRBV12-3/TRBV12-4|TRBJ1-2|13|NA
TGTGCCAGCAGTTTGGAGAGATACTATGGCTACACCTTC
CASSLERYYGYTF